This paragraph covers one T cell receptor (beta chain) sequence. Its antigen is undetermined. The record originates from a study of cytomegalovirus exposure and HLA in healthy donors. Study observations and caveats: Cytomegalovirus-associated status was assigned to approximately 160 TCR beta chains. Most TCR beta V segments were productive about 90% or about 30% of the time in an earlier analysis.

V shed 3 bases and J shed 1 base, with 12 bases lying between them. The length of the CDR3 is 15 residues. CDR1 and CDR2 from the germline V gene are SGHRS and YFSETQ. Unrecorded immune exposure was likely among donors, who were nominally healthy when sampled. PCR amplification relied on 60 Vbeta primers (plus 13 Jbeta primers). TCRdb's copy holds only in-frame clones and misses some; the assay was immunoSEQ multiplex PCR. The data show some 150,000 clones, roughly 81% seen once. This TCR was sampled from a woman under 30 in good health and CMV-seronegative. Sequencing was done on a sample of PBMCs. V usage is TRBV5-1 and J usage is TRBJ2-3; TRBD1 is a possible D gene (5 bases). Here the CDR3 reads CASSSTSTGTDTQYF. As DNA, the CDR3 is TGCGCCAGCAGCTCAACCTCGACAGGCACAGATACGCAGTATTTT. Drawing the rest from reference TRBV5-1 and TRBJ2-3, the complete variable domain is KAGVTQTPRYLIKTRGQQVTLSCSPISGHRSVSWYQQTPGQGLQFLFEYFSETQRNKGNFPGRFSGRQFSNSRSEMNVSTLELGDSALYLCASSSTSTGTDTQYFGPGTRLTVL.